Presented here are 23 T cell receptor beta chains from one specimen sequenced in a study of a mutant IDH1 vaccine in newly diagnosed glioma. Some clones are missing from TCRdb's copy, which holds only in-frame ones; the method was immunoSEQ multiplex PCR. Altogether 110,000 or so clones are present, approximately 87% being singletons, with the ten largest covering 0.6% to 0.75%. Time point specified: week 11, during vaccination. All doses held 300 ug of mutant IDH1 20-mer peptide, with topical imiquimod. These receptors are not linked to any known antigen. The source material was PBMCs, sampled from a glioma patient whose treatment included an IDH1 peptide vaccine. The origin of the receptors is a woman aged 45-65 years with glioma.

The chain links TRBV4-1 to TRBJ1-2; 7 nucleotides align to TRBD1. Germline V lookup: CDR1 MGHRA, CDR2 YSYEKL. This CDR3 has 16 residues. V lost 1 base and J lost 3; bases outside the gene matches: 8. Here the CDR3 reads CASSQGRGQRYYGYTF. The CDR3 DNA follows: TGCGCCAGCAGCCAAGGGCGGGGACAGCGTTACTATGGCTACACCTTC.

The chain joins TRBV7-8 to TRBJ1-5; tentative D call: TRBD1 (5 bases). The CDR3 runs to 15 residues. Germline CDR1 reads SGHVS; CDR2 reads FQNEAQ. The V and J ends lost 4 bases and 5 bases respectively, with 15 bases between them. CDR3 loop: CASSWDPGAYQPQHF. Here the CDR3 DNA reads TGTGCCAGCAGCTGGGACCCGGGCGCCTATCAGCCCCAGCATTTT.

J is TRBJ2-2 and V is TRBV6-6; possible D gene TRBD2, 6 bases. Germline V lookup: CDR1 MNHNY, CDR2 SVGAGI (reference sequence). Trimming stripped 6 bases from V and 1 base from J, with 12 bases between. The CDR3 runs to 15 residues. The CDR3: CASRTRDLNTGELFF. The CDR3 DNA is TGTGCCAGCAGGACCCGGGACTTGAACACCGGGGAGCTGTTTTTT.

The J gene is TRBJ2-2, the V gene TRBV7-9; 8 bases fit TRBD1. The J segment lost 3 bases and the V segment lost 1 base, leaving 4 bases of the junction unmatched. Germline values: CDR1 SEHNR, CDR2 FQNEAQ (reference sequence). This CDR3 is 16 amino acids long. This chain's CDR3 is CASSLGWDRHTGELFF. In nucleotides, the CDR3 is TGTGCCAGCAGCTTAGGATGGGACAGGCACACCGGGGAGCTGTTTTTT. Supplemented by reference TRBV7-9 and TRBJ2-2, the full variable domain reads DTGVSQNPRHKITKRGQNVTFRCDPISEHNRLYWYRQTLGQGPEFLTYFQNEAQLEKSRLLSDRFSAERPKGSFSTLEIQRTEQGDSAMYLCASSLGWDRHTGELFFGEGSRLTVL.

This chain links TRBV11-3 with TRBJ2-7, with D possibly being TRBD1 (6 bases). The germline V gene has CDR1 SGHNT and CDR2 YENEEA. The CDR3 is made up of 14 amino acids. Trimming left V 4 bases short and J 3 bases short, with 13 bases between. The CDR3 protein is CASSSQGSSYEQYF. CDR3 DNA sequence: TGTGCCAGCAGCTCTCAGGGGAGTAGCTACGAGCAGTACTTC.

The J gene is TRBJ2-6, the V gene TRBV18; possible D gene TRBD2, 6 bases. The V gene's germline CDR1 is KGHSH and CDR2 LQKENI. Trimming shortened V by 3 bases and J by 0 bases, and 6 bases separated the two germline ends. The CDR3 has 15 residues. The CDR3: CASSPGGSGANVLTF. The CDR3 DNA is TGTGCCAGCTCACCGGGGGGCTCTGGGGCCAACGTCCTGACTTTC. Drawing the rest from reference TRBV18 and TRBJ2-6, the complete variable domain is NAGVMQNPRHLVRRRGQEARLRCSPMKGHSHVYWYRQLPEEGLKFMVYLQKENIIDESGMPKERFSAEFPKEGPSILRIQQVVRGDSAAYFCASSPGGSGANVLTFGAGSRLTVL.

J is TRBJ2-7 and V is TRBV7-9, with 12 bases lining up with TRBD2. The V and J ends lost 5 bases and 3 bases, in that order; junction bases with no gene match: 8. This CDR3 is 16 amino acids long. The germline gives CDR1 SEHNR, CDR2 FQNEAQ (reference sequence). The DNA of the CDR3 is TGTGCCAGCAGCGGGAGACTAGCGGGAGATGGCTACGAGCAGTACTTC. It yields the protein CASSGRLAGDGYEQYF.

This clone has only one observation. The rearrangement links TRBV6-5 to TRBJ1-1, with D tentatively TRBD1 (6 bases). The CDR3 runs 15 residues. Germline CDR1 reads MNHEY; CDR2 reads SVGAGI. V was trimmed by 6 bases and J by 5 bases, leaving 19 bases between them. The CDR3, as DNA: TGTGCCAGCAGCCGCCAGACAGGAATTGGTACTGAAGCTTTCTTT. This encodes CASSRQTGIGTEAFF.

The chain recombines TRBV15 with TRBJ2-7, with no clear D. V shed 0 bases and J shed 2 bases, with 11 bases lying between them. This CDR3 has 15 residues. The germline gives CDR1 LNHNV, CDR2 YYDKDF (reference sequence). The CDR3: CATSREATHPYEQYF. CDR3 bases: TGTGCCACCAGCAGAGAAGCGACTCACCCCTACGAGCAGTACTTC.

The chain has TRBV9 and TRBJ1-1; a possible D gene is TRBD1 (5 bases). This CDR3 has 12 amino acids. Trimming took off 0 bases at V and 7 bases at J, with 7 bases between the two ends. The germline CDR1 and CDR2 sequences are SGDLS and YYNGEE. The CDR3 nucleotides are TGTGCCAGCAGCGTAGTCGGGGGTGAAGCTTTCTTT. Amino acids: CASSVVGGEAFF. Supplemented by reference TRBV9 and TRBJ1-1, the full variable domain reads DSGVTQTPKHLITATGQRVTLRCSPRSGDLSVYWYQQSLDQGLQFLIQYYNGEERAKGNILERFSAQQFPDLHSELNLSSLELGDSALYFCASSVVGGEAFFGQGTRLTVV.

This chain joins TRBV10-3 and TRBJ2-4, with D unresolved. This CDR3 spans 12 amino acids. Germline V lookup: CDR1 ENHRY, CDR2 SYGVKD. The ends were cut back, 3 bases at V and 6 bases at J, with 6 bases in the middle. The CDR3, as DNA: TGTGCCATCAGTGAACCAGGAAACATTCAGTACTTC. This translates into CAISEPGNIQYF.

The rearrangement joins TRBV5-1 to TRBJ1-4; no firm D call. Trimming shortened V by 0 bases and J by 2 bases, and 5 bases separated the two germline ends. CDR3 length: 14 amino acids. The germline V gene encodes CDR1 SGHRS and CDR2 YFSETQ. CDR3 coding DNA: TGCGCCAGCAGCTTGGGAGCGACTAATGAAAAACTGTTTTTT. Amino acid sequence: CASSLGATNEKLFF.

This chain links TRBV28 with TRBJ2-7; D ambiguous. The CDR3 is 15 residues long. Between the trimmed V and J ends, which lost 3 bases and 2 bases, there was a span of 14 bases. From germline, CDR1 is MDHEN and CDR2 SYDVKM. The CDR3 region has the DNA TGTGCCAGCAGTTTTCCCGGACCGGGCGCCTACGAGCAGTACTTC. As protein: CASSFPGPGAYEQYF.

The CDR3 region has the DNA TGCGCCAGCAGCGCACAGGGGGCTGAGTGGAATGAGCAGTTCTTC. This sequence encodes CASSAQGAEWNEQFF. The chain recombines TRBV5-1 with TRBJ2-1; 9 positions agree with TRBD1. J was trimmed by 7 bases and V by 4 bases; bases with no gene match: 9. Germline CDR1 SGHRS, CDR2 YFSETQ. The CDR3 has 15 amino acids.

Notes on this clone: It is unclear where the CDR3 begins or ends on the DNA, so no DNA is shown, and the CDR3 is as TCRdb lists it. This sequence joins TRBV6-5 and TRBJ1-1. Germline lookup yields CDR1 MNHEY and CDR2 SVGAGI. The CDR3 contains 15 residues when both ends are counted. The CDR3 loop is CASSSSGTGDTEAFF.

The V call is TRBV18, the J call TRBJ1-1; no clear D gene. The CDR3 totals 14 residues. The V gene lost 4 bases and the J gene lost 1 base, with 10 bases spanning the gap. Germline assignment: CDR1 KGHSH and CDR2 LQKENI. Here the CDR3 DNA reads TGTGCCAGCTCACTATTTCGACGGAACACTGAAGCTTTCTTT. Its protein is CASSLFRRNTEAFF.

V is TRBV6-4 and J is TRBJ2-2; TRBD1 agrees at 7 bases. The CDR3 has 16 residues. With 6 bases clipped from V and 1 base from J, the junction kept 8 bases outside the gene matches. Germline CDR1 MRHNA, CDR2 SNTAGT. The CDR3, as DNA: TGTGCCAGCAGCAGAACCGGGACAGTGAACACCGGGGAGCTGTTTTTT. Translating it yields CASSRTGTVNTGELFF.

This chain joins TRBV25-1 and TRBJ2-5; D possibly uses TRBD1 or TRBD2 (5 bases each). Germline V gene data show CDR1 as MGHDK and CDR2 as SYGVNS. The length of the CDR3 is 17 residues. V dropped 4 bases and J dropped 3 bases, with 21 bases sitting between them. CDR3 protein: CASSAPFGTLREETQYF. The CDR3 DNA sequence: TGTGCCAGCAGTGCCCCCTTCGGGACCCTTAGGGAAGAGACCCAGTACTTC.

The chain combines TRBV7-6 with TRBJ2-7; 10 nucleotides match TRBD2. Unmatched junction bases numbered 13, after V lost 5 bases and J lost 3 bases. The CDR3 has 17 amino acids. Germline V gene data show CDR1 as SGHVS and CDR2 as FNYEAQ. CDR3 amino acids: CASSRLGASGSGYEQYF. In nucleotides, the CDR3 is TGTGCCAGCAGCCGCTTAGGGGCTAGCGGGAGTGGCTACGAGCAGTACTTC.

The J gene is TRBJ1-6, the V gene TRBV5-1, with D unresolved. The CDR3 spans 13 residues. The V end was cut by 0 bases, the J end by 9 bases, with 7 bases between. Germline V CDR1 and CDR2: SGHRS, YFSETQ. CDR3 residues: CASSLVQASPLHF. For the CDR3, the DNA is TGCGCCAGCAGCTTGGTCCAGGCTTCACCCCTCCACTTT. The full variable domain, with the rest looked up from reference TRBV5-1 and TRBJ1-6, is KAGVTQTPRYLIKTRGQQVTLSCSPISGHRSVSWYQQTPGQGLQFLFEYFSETQRNKGNFPGRFSGRQFSNSRSEMNVSTLELGDSALYLCASSLVQASPLHFGNGTRLTVT.

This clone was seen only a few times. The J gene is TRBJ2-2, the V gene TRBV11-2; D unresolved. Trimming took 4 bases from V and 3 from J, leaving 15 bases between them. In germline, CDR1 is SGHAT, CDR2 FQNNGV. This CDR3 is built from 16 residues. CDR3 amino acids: CASSSIKGPDTGELFF. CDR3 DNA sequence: TGTGCCAGCAGCTCGATCAAGGGTCCGGACACCGGGGAGCTGTTTTTT. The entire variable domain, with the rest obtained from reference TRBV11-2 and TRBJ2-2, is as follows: EAGVAQSPRYKIIEKRQSVAFWCNPISGHATLYWYQQILGQGPKLLIQFQNNGVVDDSQLPKDRFSAERLKGVDSTLKIQPAKLEDSAVYLCASSSIKGPDTGELFFGEGSRLTVL.

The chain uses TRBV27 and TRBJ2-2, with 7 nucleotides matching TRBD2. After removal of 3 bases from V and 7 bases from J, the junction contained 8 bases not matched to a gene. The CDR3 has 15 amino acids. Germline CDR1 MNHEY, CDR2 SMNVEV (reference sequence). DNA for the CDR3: TGTGCCAGCAGTTTGAGGGCGGGAGTTGGCGGGGAGCTGTTTTTT. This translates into CASSLRAGVGGELFF.

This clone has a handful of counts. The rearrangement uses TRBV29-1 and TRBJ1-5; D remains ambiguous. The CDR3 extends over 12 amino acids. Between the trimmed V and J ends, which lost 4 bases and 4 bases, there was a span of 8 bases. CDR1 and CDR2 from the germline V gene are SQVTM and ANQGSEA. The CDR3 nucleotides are TGCAGCGTTGGAGAAGCGAATCAGCCCCAGCATTTT. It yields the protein CSVGEANQPQHF.